These T cell receptor beta chains were read from a single sample in a study of cytomegalovirus exposure and HLA in healthy donors. Here immunoSEQ multiplex PCR was the method, and the copy in TCRdb shows in-frame clones only, minus some. The repertoire consists of about 140,000 clones, with roughly 83% occurring once and the leading ten covering 4.1%. The sequencing input was PBMCs. The origin of the receptors is a middle-aged man in good health and CMV-seropositive. Both conserved end residues are part of each CDR3. D genes are given only for firm matches. Size is omitted from some rows. Given values are once, few, many or a class for expanded clones.

CDR3nt,CDR3aa,d_gene,v_gene,abundance,j_gene
TGTGCCAGCACCCCCGGGGGGGGGCTTCACGAGCAGTACTTC,CASTPGGGLHEQYF,TRBD2,TRBV9,NA,TRBJ2-7
TGTGCCAGCAGCGTAGGACAGGGTTCGGAAAAACTGTTTTTT,CASSVGQGSEKLFF,TRBD1,TRBV9,NA,TRBJ1-4
TGTGCCAGTAGTAAGAGGGATTCGAACACCGGGGAGCTGTTTTTT,CASSKRDSNTGELFF,NA,TRBV19,NA,TRBJ2-2
TGTGCCAGCACTCTAGGGGGGACCCAGTACTTC,CASTLGGTQYF,NA,TRBV2,NA,TRBJ2-5
TGCGCCAGCAACCTTTATGAGGAGGGGGAGACCCAGTACTTC,CASNLYEEGETQYF,NA,TRBV5-1,few,TRBJ2-5
TGTGCCAGCAGCTCCGTTCGAACCGGATCCCTCGGGGGAAAACTGTTTTTT,CASSSVRTGSLGGKLFF,NA,TRBV7-6,NA,TRBJ1-4
TGCGCCAGCAGTCCTCCGGGGGACGAGACCCAGTACTTC,CASSPPGDETQYF,NA,TRBV4-3,NA,TRBJ2-5
TGTGCCAGCAGTGACCTGGCGGGAGTTGGCAATGAGCAGTTCTTC,CASSDLAGVGNEQFF,TRBD2,TRBV6-4,NA,TRBJ2-1
TGTGCCAGCAGCCCTACAGGGAACACTGAAGCTTTCTTT,CASSPTGNTEAFF,NA,TRBV11-3,few,TRBJ1-1
TGCGCCAGCAGTGAGACCGCGACAGGGAAAAACACCGGGGAGCTGTTTTTT,CASSETATGKNTGELFF,TRBD1,TRBV10-1,NA,TRBJ2-2